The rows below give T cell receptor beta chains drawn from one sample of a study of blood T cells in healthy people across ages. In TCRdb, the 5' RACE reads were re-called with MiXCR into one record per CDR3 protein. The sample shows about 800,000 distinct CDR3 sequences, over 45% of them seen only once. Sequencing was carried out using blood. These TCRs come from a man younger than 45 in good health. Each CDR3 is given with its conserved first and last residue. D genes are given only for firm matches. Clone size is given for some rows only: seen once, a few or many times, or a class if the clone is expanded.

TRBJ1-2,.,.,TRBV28,CATRSAGVYGYTF,TGTGCCACCAGGTCGGCGGGAGTCTATGGCTACACCTTC
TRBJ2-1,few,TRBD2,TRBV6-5,CASRSLAGYNEQFF,TGTGCCAGCAGATCCCTAGCGGGTTACAATGAGCAGTTCTTC
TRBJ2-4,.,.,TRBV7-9,CASSPRGAGAKNIQYF,TGTGCCAGCAGCCCTCGTGGGGCGGGAGCCAAAAACATTCAGTACTTC
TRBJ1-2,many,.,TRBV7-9,CASRGPYGYTF,TGTGCCAGCAGAGGCCCCTATGGCTACACCTTC
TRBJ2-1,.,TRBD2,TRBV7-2,CASSLVVAGRYNEQFF,TGTGCCAGCAGCTTAGTAGTAGCGGGGAGATACAATGAGCAGTTCTTC
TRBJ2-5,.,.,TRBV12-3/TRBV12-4,CATQYSGAQETQYF,TGTGCCACCCAATACAGTGGGGCCCAAGAGACCCAGTACTTC
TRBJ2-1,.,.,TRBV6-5,CASSYLGGYNEQFF,TGTGCCAGCAGTTATCTAGGGGGCTACAATGAGCAGTTCTTC
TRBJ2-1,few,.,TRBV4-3,CASSQDLGAEQFF,TGCGCCAGCAGCCAAGATTTGGGCGCTGAGCAGTTCTTC
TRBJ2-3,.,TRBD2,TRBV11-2,CASSLTGTTAASTDTQYF,TGTGCCAGCAGCCTAACCGGGACTACGGCGGCGAGCACAGATACGCAGTATTTT
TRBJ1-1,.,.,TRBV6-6,CASSYKTGLNTEAFF,TGTGCCAGCAGTTATAAGACAGGATTGAACACTGAAGCTTTCTTT
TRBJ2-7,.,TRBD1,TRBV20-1,CSAGETPDRTAYEQYF,TGCAGTGCTGGAGAGACCCCGGACAGGACGGCCTACGAGCAGTACTTC
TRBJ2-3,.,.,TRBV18,CASSPRESFSTDTQYF,TGTGCCAGCTCACCTCGGGAGTCTTTCTCCACAGATACGCAGTATTTT
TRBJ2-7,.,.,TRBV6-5,CASSYSLGDFSYEQYF,TGTGCCAGCAGTTACTCGTTGGGGGATTTTTCCTACGAGCAGTACTTC
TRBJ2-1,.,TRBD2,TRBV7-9,CASSPGISGSYEQFF,TGTGCCAGCAGCCCCGGGATTAGCGGGAGCTATGAGCAGTTCTTC
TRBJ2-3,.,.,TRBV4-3,CASSQVPTDTQYF,TGCGCCAGCAGCCAAGTTCCCACAGATACGCAGTATTTT
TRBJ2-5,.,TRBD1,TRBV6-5,CASSSYRTGIQETQYF,TGTGCCAGCAGTTCATACCGGACAGGGATCCAAGAGACCCAGTACTTC
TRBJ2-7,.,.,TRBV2,CASLQGTQTASEQYF,TGTGCCAGTCTTCAGGGGACACAGACAGCTAGCGAGCAGTACTTC
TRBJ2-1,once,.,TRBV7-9,CASSSGTNYNEQFF,TGCGCCAGCAGCTCCGGGACGAACTACAATGAGCAGTTCTTC
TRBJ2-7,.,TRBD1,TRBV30,CAWSISRGPYEQYF,TGTGCCTGGAGTATTTCCAGGGGGCCCTACGAGCAGTACTTC
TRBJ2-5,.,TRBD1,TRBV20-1,CSAMTGMGETQYF,TGCAGTGCTATGACAGGGATGGGAGAGACCCAGTACTTC
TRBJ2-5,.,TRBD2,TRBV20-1,CSARKTSGVDGTQYF,TGCAGTGCTAGAAAGACTAGCGGGGTGGACGGGACCCAGTACTTC
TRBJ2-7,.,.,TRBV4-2,CASSQESEGTYEQYF,TGTGCCAGCAGCCAAGAGTCGGAGGGAACGTACGAGCAGTACTTC
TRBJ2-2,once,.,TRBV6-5,CASSYPKHSGTANTGELFF,TGTGCCAGCAGTTACCCAAAGCATTCGGGAACTGCGAACACCGGGGAGCTGTTTTTT
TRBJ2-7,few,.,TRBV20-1,CSAPSSGTGIYEQYF,TGCAGTGCTCCAAGCTCCGGGACCGGGATCTACGAGCAGTACTTC
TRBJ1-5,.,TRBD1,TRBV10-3,CAIASRTGEDWPQHF,TGTGCCATCGCGAGCCGGACAGGGGAAGATTGGCCCCAGCATTTT
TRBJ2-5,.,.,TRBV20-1,CSASIDSREQYF,TGCAGTGCTAGTATTGATTCTCGGGAGCAGTACTTC
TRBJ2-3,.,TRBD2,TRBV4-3,CASSQALALAGGIDTQYF,TGCGCCAGCAGCCAAGCCCTGGCGCTAGCGGGAGGGATAGATACGCAGTATTTT
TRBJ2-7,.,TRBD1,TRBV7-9,CASSLGQGNHEQYF,TGTGCCAGCAGCTTGGGACAGGGCAACCACGAGCAGTACTTC
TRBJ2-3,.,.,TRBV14,CASSQDDPTTQYF,TGTGCCAGCAGCCAAGATGACCCCACGACGCAGTATTTT
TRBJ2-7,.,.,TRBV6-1,CASSANRAFSYEQYF,TGTGCCAGCAGTGCAAACCGGGCCTTCAGCTACGAGCAGTACTTC